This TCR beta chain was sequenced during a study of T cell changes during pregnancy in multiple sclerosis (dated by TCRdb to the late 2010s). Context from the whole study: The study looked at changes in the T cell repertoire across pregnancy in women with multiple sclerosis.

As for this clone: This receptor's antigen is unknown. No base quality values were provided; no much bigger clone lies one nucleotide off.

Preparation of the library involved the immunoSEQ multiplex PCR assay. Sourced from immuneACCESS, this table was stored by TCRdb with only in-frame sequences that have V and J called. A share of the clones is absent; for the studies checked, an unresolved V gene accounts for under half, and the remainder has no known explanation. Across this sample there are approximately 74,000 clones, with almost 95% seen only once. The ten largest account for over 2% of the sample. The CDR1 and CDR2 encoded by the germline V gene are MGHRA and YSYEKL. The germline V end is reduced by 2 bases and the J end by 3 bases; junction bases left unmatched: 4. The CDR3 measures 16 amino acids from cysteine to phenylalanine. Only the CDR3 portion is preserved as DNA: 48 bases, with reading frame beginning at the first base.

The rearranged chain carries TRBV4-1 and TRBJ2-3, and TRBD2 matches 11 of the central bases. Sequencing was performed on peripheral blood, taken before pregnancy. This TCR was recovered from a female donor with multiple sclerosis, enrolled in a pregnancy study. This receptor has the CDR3 CASSQLAGGLTDTQYF. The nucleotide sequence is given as TGCGCCAGCAGCCAACTAGCGGGAGGTTTAACAGATACGCAGTATTTT.